The source of this TCR beta chain is a study of early T cells in non-severe SARS-CoV-2 infection. Study results and caveats: Anti-spike CD8 responses were favored by VDJdb matching, which missed private and CD4 specificities.

CDR1 and CDR2 from the germline V gene are LGHDT and YNNKEL (reference sequence). The CDR3 length is 14 residues. V was pared by 4 bases and J by 4 bases, with 4 bases of the junction left unmatched. Individual cDNA molecules were tagged with unique molecular identifiers. TCRdb fed the 5' RACE reads into MiXCR, producing one record per CDR3 protein. This sample yields 70,000 or so distinct CDR3 sequences, of which 10% to 15% are seen a single time; about 3.9% belongs to the top ten. This clonotype was seen repeatedly, ten times or more. The antigen is not known. The TCR sequence derives from an adult who was a healthcare worker with PCR-confirmed SARS-CoV-2 infection or an uninfected control (not recorded which). Sequencing used whole blood. The chain recombines TRBV3-1 with TRBJ2-7, with TRBD1 matching 10 bases. CDR3 bases: TGTGCCAGCAGCCCCCGGGACAGGGGATACGAGCAGTACTTC. This sequence encodes CASSPRDRGYEQYF.